The 18 T cell receptor beta chains below come from one sample, sequenced in a study of beta chain features in type 1 diabetes. The entirety of the isolated RNA underwent reverse transcription, so expressed TCRB transcripts were sequenced. Assay used: immunoSEQ multiplex PCR; TCRdb lists only in-frame clones, some missing. The sample comprises around 180,000 clones, about 13% of which are singletons, and roughly 0.56% rests with the top ten. Sequences were obtained from central memory CD4+ T cells from blood. Receptors originate from a woman under 30 in good health.

This clone was detected only a few times. The gene calls are TRBV5-1 and TRBJ1-4; D perhaps matches TRBD1 (6 bases). V lost 0 bases to trimming and J lost 4 bases, with 10 bases between them. Per germline, CDR1 SGHRS and CDR2 YFSETQ. The CDR3 has 15 amino acids. The CDR3 DNA sequence: TGCGCCAGCAGCTTGGCCGGACAGCTTAATGAAAAACTGTTTTTT. Residues: CASSLAGQLNEKLFF.

This clone was picked up a small number of times. This chain uses TRBV6-1 with TRBJ2-5; no definite D call. The CDR3 has 14 residues. With 2 bases removed from V and 4 bases from J, the gap between germline ends came to 11 bases. Germline V CDR1 and CDR2: MNHNS, SASEGT. CDR3 residues: CASSEYWAGETQYF. The CDR3 region has the DNA TGTGCCAGCAGTGAATACTGGGCAGGAGAGACCCAGTACTTC.

The chain carries TRBV5-1 and TRBJ2-1, with a weak D call TRBD1 (6 bases). There are 11 residues in the CDR3. Trimming left V 7 bases short and J 7 bases short, with 9 bases between. The germline CDR1 and CDR2 sequences are SGHRS and YFSETQ. This chain's CDR3 is CASFDRNEQFF. The CDR3, as DNA: TGCGCCAGCTTCGACAGGAATGAGCAGTTCTTC.

The CDR3: CASTSRGGSSYNEQFF. As DNA, the CDR3 is TGTGCCAGCACCTCTCGGGGGGGCAGCTCCTACAATGAGCAGTTCTTC. The genes are TRBV5-4 and TRBJ2-1, with 8 bases aligning to TRBD2. This CDR3 comprises 16 residues. Germline V gives CDR1 SGHNT, CDR2 YYREEE (reference sequence). V shed 6 bases, J shed 0 bases, and the junction held 8 bases outside the gene matches.

In regard to this clone: At the DNA level, this CDR3 is encoded by other sequences in the same sample as well. The chain combines TRBV28 with TRBJ2-5; no reliable D call. Trimming pared 3 bases from V and 5 bases from J, leaving 4 bases between. Germline-derived CDR1 and CDR2 are MDHEN and SYDVKM. The CDR3 sequence is 11 residues long. The CDR3 DNA is TGTGCCAGCAGTTTTCTGGAGACCCAGTACTTC. Protein: CASSFLETQYF.

CDR3 coding DNA: TGTGCCAGCAGCCAAGAGGCAGGTTCTTACGAGCAGTACTTC. Protein: CASSQEAGSYEQYF. The chain is built from TRBV14 and TRBJ2-7; D ambiguous. Germline assignment: CDR1 SGHDN and CDR2 FVKESK. The length of the CDR3 is 14 residues. V was pared by 0 bases and J by 4 bases, with 10 bases between.

This chain links TRBV30 with TRBJ2-3; 7 nucleotides match TRBD2. The CDR3 runs to 13 residues. V gave up 8 bases and J gave up 2 bases; unmatched junction bases: 7. Germline CDR1 and CDR2: GTSNPN and SVGIG (reference sequence). The CDR3 region is CAKKAGPTDTQYF. In nucleotides, the CDR3 is TGTGCCAAAAAAGCGGGACCCACAGATACGCAGTATTTT. Using reference TRBV30 and TRBJ2-3 for the parts outside the CDR3, the full variable domain is SQTIHQWPATLVQPVGSPLSLECTVEGTSNPNLYWYRQAAGRGLQLLFYSVGIGQISSEVPQNLSASRPQDRQFILSSKKLLLSDSGFYLCAKKAGPTDTQYFGPGTRLTVL.

This clone appeared a few times. The CDR3 bases are TGTGCCAGCAGTGATCGAACAGGGGGCGTGGAGACCCAGTACTTC. Its protein product is CASSDRTGGVETQYF. The chain is built from TRBV2 and TRBJ2-5, with 9 bases identical to TRBD1. CDR1 and CDR2 (germline): SNHLY, FYNNEI. The CDR3 sequence is 15 residues long. V was pared by 3 bases and J by 5 bases, with 7 bases of the junction left unmatched.

The V gene is TRBV9, the J gene TRBJ2-7; D not resolved. The CDR3 loop spans 12 amino acids. Germline CDR1 SGDLS, CDR2 YYNGEE. V was cut by 4 bases and J by 0 bases, with 5 bases left in between. CDR3 amino acids: CASSPRSYEQYF. The CDR3 DNA sequence: TGTGCCAGCAGCCCTCGCTCCTACGAGCAGTACTTC.

This clone was counted many times. The chain links TRBV4-2 to TRBJ2-4; tentatively, D is TRBD1 (5 bases). CDR1 and CDR2 from the germline V gene are LGHNA and YNFKEQ. Trimming pared 0 bases from V and 8 bases from J, leaving 8 bases between. The CDR3 is made up of 13 amino acids. The CDR3: CASSQDQGDIQYF. The CDR3 nucleotides are TGTGCCAGCAGCCAAGATCAGGGTGACATTCAGTACTTC.

The table lists this clone with many counts. This rearrangement joins TRBV18 to TRBJ2-5; D gene ambiguous. CDR3 length equals 11 residues. Trimming took off 3 bases at V and 5 bases at J, with 4 bases between the two ends. Germline CDR1 and CDR2: KGHSH and LQKENI. CDR3 coding DNA: TGTGCCAGCTCACCCGGGGAGACCCAGTACTTC. Protein: CASSPGETQYF.

This clone was counted a few times. J is TRBJ1-4 and V is TRBV28; the match to TRBD1 covers 8 bases. Per germline, CDR1 MDHEN and CDR2 SYDVKM. The CDR3 extends over 16 amino acids. With V trimmed by 6 bases and J by 0 bases, 6 bases remained unmatched. CDR3 DNA sequence: TGTGCCAGCAGGATGGGACAGGCGGCAACTAATGAAAAACTGTTTTTT. This codes for CASRMGQAATNEKLFF.

This clone came up many times. The J gene is TRBJ1-2, the V gene TRBV9; D is uncertain. V shed 3 bases and J shed 7 bases, with 13 bases lying between them. CDR1 is SGDLS, CDR2 YYNGEE, per germline. This CDR3 region has 13 residues. The CDR3 sequence: CASSATDGGGYTF. The CDR3 DNA follows: TGTGCCAGCAGCGCGACGGATGGAGGTGGCTACACCTTC.

V usage is TRBV25-1 and J usage is TRBJ2-5; 11 bases line up with TRBD2. With 3 bases clipped from V and 2 bases from J, the junction kept 5 bases outside the gene matches. This CDR3 spans 16 amino acids. Germline V lookup: CDR1 MGHDK, CDR2 SYGVNS. DNA for the CDR3: TGTGCCAGCAGTGACCCCGGGACTAGCGGTCAAGAGACCCAGTACTTC. Its translation: CASSDPGTSGQETQYF.

This clone has more than one count but fewer than ten. The chain has TRBV4-2 and TRBJ1-1; 9 nucleotides line up with TRBD1. After removal of 1 base from V and 0 bases from J, the junction contained 6 bases not matched to a gene. The germline V gene encodes CDR1 LGHNA and CDR2 YNFKEQ. CDR3 length equals 17 residues. This CDR3 is CASSQGNRDRVNTEAFF. DNA for the CDR3: TGTGCCAGCAGCCAAGGAAATAGGGACAGGGTGAACACTGAAGCTTTCTTT.

J is TRBJ2-5 and V is TRBV6-5; 9 bases agree with TRBD2. Germline V gene lookup returns CDR1 MNHEY and CDR2 SVGAGI. The CDR3 is made up of 16 amino acids. V was pared by 0 bases and J by 2 bases, with 4 bases of the junction left unmatched. CDR3 protein: CASSYSPSGAQETQYF. The CDR3 nucleotides are TGTGCCAGCAGTTACTCTCCTAGCGGGGCTCAAGAGACCCAGTACTTC.

Only a few counts were recorded for this clone. The chain combines TRBV10-3 with TRBJ2-7, with 9 bases fitting TRBD1. CDR1 is ENHRY, CDR2 SYGVKD, per germline. The CDR3 loop spans 14 amino acids. With 8 bases clipped from V and 11 bases from J, the junction kept 16 bases outside the gene matches. CDR3 sequence: CAIQGDRVTNSEYF. The CDR3 DNA reads as TGTGCCATCCAGGGGGACAGGGTTACGAATTCGGAGTACTTC.

The chain joins TRBV9 to TRBJ2-1, with D possibly matching TRBD2 (5 bases). V lost 3 bases and J lost 12, with 16 bases in between. Per the germline V gene, CDR1 is SGDLS and CDR2 is YYNGEE. The CDR3 sequence is 13 residues long. Written as DNA, the CDR3 is TGTGCCAGCAGCGCCCACCTGGATGGGAGGCAGTTCTTC. This encodes CASSAHLDGRQFF.